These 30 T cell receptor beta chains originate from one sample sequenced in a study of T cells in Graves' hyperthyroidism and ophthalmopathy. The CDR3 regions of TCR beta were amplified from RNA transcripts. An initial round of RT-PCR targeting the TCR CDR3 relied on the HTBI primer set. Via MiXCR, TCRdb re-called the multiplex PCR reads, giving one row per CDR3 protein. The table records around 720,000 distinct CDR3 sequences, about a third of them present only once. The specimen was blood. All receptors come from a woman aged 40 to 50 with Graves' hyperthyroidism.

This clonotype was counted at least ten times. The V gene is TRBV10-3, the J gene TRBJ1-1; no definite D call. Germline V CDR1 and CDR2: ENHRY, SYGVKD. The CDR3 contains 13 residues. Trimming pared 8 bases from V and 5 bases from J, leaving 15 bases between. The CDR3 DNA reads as TGTGCCATCTCGGACGGGCCCAGGACTGAAGCTTTCTTT. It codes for CAISDGPRTEAFF.

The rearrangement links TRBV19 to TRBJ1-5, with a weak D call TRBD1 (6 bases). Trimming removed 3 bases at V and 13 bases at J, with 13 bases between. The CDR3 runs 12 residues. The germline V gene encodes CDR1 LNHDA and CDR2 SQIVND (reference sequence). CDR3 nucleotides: TGTGCCAGTAGTATCGGTGTCAGGGGTCAGCATTTT. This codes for CASSIGVRGQHF.

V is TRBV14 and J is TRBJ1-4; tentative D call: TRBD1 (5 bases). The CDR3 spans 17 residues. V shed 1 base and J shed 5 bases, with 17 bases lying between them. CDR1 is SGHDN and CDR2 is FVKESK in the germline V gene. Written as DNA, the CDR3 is TGTGCCAGCAGCCAAGTAGGCGCCGCTTGGGGCAATGAAAAACTGTTTTTT. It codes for CASSQVGAAWGNEKLFF. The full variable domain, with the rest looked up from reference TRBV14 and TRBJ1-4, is EAGVTQFPSHSVIEKGQTVTLRCDPISGHDNLYWYRRVMGKEIKFLLHFVKESKQDESGMPNNRFLAERTGGTYSTLKVQPAELEDSGVYFCASSQVGAAWGNEKLFFGSGTQLSVL.

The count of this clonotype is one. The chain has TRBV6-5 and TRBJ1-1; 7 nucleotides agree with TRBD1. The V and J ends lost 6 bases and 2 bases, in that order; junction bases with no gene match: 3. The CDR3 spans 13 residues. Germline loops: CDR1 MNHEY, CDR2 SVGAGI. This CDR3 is CASRGQYNTEAFF. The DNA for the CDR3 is TGTGCCAGCAGGGGACAGTACAACACTGAAGCTTTCTTT.

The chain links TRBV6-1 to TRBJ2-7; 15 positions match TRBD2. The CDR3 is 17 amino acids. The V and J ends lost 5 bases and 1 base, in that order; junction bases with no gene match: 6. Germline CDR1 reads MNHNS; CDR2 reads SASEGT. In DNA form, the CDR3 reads TGTGCCAGCAGTTACGGACTAGCGGGAGGGATATCCTACGAGCAGTACTTC. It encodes CASSYGLAGGISYEQYF.

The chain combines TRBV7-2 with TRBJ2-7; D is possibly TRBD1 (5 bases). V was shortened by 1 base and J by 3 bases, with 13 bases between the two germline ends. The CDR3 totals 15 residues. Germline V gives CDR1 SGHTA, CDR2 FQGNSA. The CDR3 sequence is CASSLVGAASYEQYF. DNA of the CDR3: TGTGCCAGCAGCTTAGTAGGGGCAGCGAGCTACGAGCAGTACTTC.

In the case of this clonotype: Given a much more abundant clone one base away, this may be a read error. The CDR3 DNA is TGCTGTGCTAGACCGCTGAAGGACACTGAAGCTTTCTTT. Translating it yields CCARPLKDTEAFF. The V and J genes are TRBV20-1 and TRBJ1-1, with D uncertain. Germline values: CDR1 DFQATT, CDR2 SNEGSKA (reference sequence). The CDR3 contains 13 residues.

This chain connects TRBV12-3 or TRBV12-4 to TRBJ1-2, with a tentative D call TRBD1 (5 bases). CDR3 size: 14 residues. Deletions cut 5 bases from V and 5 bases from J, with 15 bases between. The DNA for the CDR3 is TGTGCCAGCAGTCCCGGTCCCCGGGGGTATGGCTACACCTTC. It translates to CASSPGPRGYGYTF.

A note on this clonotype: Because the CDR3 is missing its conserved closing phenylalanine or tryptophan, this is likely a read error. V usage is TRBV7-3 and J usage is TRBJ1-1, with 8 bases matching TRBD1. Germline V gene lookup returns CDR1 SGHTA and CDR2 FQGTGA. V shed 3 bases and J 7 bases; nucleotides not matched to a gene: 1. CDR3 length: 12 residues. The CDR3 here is CASSFGQGEAFL. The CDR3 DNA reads TGTGCCAGCAGCTTCGGACAGGGTGAAGCTTTCCTT.

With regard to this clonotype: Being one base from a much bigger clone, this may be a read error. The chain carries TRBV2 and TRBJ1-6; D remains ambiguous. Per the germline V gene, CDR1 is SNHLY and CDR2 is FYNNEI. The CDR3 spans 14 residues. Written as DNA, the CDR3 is TGTGCCAGCAGCTACCCCCTTCCAAAGTCACTCCTCCACTTT. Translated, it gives CASSYPLPKSLLHF.

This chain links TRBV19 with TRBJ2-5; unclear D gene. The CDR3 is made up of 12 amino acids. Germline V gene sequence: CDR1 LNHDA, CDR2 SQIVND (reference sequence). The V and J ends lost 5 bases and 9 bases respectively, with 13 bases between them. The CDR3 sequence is CASSLRTEPQYF. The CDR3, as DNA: TGTGCCAGTAGTCTCCGGACGGAGCCCCAGTACTTC.

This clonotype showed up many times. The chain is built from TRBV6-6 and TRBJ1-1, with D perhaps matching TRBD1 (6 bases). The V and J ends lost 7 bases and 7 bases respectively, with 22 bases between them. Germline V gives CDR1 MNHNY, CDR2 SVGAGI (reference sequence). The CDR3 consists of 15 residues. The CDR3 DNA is TGTGCCAGCACCACGGATCGGGGGGGCGCAGGTGAAGCTTTCTTT. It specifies CASTTDRGGAGEAFF.

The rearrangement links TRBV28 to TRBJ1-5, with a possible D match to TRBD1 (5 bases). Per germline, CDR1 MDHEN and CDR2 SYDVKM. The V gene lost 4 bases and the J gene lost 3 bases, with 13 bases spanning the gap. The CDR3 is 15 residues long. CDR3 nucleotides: TGTGCCAGCAGTTCGAATCAGGGCCCCAATCAGCCCCAGCATTTT. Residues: CASSSNQGPNQPQHF.

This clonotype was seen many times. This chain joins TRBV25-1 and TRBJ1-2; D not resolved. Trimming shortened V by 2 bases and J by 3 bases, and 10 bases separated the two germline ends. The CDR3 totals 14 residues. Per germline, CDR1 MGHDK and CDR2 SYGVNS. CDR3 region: CASSEPGVDYGYTF. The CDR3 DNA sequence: TGTGCCAGCAGTGAACCCGGGGTTGACTATGGCTACACCTTC.

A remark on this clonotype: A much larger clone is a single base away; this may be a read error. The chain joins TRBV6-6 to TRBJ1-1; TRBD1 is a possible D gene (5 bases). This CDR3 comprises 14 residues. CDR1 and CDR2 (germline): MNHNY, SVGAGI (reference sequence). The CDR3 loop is CASSTPTVNTEASF. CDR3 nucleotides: TGTGCCAGCAGTACCCCGACAGTGAACACTGAAGCTTCCTTT.

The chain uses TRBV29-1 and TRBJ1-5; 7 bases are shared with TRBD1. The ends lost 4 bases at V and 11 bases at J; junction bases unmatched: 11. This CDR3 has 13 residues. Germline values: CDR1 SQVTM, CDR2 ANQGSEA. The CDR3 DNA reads TGCAGCGTTGGACAGGGAAGCAAAGAGACCCAGCATTTT. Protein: CSVGQGSKETQHF.

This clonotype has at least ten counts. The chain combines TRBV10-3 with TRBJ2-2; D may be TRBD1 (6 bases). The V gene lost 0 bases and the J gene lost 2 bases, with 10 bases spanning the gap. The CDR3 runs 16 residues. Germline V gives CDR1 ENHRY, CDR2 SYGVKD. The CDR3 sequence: CAISESSTGNTGELFF. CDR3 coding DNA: TGTGCCATCAGTGAGTCTTCGACAGGCAACACCGGGGAGCTGTTTTTT.

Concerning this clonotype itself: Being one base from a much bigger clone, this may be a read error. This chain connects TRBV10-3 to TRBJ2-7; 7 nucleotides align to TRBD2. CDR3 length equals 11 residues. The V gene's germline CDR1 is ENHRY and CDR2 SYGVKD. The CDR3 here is CASSGEYGQYF. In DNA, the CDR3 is TGTGCCAGCAGCGGGGAATACGGGCAGTACTTC.

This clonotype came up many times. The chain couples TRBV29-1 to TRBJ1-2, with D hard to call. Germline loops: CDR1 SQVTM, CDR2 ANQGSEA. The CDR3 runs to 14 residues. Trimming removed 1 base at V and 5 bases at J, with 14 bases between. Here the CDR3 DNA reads TGCAGCGTTGAAGGGGCAGGAATTCTATATGGCTACACCTTC. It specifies CSVEGAGILYGYTF.

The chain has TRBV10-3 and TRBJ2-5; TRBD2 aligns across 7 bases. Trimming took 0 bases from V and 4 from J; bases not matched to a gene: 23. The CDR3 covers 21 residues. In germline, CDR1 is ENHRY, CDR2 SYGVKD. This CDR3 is CAISESHPSVPGTIFLETQYF. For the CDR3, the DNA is TGTGCCATCAGTGAGTCTCATCCGAGCGTTCCCGGGACTATTTTTTTAGAGACCCAGTACTTC.

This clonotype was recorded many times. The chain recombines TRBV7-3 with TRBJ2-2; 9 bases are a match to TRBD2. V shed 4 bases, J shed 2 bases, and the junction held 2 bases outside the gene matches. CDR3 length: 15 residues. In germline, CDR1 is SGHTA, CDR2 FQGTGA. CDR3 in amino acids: CASSSTSGNTGELFF. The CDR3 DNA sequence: TGTGCCAGCAGCTCGACTAGCGGAAACACCGGGGAGCTGTTTTTT. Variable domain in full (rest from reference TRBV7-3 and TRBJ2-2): GAGVSQTPSNKVTEKGKYVELRCDPISGHTALYWYRQSLGQGPEFLIYFQGTGAADDSGLPNDRFFAVRPEGSVSTLKIQRTERGDSAVYLCASSSTSGNTGELFFGEGSRLTVL.

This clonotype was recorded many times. CDR3 sequence (DNA): TGCGCCAGCAGCCACCCCACTGAGTTATTCTACACCTTC. It specifies CASSHPTELFYTF. The chain employs TRBV4-1 and TRBJ1-2; no clear D. Germline CDR1 and CDR2: MGHRA and YSYEKL. The CDR3 is made up of 13 amino acids. Trimming removed 3 bases from V and 10 bases from J, with 15 bases in between.

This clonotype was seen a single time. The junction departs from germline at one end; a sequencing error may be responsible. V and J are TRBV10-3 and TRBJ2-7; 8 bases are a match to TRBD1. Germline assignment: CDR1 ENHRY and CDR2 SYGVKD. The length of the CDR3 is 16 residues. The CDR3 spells CPISAAKGQAPGEQYF. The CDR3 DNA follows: TGTCCCATCAGTGCGGCCAAGGGACAGGCCCCGGGTGAGCAATACTTC.

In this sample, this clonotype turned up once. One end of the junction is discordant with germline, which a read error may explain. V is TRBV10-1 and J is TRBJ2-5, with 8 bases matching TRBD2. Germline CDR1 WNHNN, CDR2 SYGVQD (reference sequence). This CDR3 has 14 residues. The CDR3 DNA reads TGCGCCAGCGGTGAGTCGGGAGGGCCGGAGACCCAGTACTTC. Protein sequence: CASGESGGPETQYF.

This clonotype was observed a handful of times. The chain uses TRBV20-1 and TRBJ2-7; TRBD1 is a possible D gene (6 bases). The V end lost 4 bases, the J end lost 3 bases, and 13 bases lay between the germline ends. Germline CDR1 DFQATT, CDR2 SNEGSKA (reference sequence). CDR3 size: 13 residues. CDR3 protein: CSATPQGNYEQYF. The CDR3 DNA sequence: TGCAGTGCTACTCCACAGGGAAACTACGAGCAGTACTTC.

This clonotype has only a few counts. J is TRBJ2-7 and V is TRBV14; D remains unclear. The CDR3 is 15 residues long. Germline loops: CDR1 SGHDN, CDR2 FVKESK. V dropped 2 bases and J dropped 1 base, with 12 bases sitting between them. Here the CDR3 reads CASSQQSGPSYEQYF. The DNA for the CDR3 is TGTGCCAGCAGCCAACAATCCGGACCATCCTACGAGCAGTACTTC.

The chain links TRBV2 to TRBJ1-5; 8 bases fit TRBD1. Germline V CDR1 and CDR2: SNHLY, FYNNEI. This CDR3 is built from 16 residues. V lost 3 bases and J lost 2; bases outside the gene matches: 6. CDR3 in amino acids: CASSEQTGAGNQPQHF. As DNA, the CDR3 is TGTGCCAGCAGTGAGCAGACAGGGGCAGGCAATCAGCCCCAGCATTTT.

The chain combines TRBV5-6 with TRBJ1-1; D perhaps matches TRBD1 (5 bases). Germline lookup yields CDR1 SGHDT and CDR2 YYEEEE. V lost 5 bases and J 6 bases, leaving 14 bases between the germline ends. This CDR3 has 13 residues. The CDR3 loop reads CASSYAVGAEAFF. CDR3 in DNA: TGTGCCAGCAGTTACGCGGTGGGGGCTGAAGCTTTCTTT.

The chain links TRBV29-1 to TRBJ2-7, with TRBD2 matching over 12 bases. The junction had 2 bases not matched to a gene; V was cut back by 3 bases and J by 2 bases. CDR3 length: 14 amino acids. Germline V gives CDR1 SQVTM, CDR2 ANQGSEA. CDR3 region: CSVESSGRAYEQYF. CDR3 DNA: TGCAGCGTTGAGTCTAGCGGGAGGGCCTACGAGCAGTACTTC.

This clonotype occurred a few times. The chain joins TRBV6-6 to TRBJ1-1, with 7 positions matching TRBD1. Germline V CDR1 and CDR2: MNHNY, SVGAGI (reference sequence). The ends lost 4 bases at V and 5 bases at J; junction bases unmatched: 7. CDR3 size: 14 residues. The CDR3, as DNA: TGTGCCAGCAGTTCCGACAGGGCGGTTACTGAAGCTTTCTTT. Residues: CASSSDRAVTEAFF.